The present entry profiles one T cell receptor beta chain with its context. V lost 8 bases, J lost 5 bases, and 24 bases lay in between. This CDR3 is 16 amino acids long. The germline CDR1 and CDR2 sequences are SEHNR and FQNEAQ (reference sequence). TCRdb's table, derived via immunoSEQ multiplex PCR, lists solely in-frame clones and lacks some. This repertoire shows 650,000 to 950,000 clones, 80% to 90% found once; its top ten account for under 0.012%. This sample is drawn from a study of shared T cell receptors in the human thymus. The same sample was also studied in work on human thymus T cells. That source reports: Thymus pieces cut out during corrective heart surgery were the tissue that was used. Thymic as well as blood repertoires seemed to favor certain V and J genes unevenly.

This rearrangement joins TRBV7-9 to TRBJ1-1; TRBD1 is a possible D gene (5 bases). The sequenced material came from thymocytes. The receptor was isolated from a girl under two years old with a congenital heart defect. The CDR3 reads CASSERSNRCRTEAFF. CDR3 in DNA: TGTGCCAGCTCCGAACGATCGAACAGGTGTAGGACTGAAGCTTTCTTT.